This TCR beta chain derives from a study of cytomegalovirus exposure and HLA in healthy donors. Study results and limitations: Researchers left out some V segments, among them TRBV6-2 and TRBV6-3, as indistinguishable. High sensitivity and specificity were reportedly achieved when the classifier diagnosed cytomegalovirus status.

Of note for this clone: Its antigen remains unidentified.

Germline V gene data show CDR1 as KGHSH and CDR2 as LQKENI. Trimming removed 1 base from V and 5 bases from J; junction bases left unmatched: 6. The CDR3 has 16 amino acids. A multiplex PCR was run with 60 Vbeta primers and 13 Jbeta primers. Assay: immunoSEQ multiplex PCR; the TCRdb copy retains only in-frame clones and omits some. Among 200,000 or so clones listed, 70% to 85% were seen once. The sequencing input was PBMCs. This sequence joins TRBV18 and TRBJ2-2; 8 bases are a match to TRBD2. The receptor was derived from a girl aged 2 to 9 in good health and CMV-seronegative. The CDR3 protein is CASSPRLAGNTGELFF. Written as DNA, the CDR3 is TGTGCCAGCTCACCACGTTTAGCGGGGAATACCGGGGAGCTGTTTTTT.